This T cell receptor beta chain was sequenced for a study of OX40 agonist ivuxolimab in advanced cancers. The repertoire was sequenced with immunoSEQ multiplex PCR; TCRdb's copy has only in-frame clones and lacks some. Among 55,000 to 75,000 clones listed, 80% to 90% were seen once. Excluded were patients having autoimmune disease history or systemic immunosuppression. The CDR3 has 14 residues. After removal of 0 bases from V and 6 bases from J, the junction contained 5 bases not matched to a gene. The germline V gene has CDR1 SGHNT and CDR2 YYREEE (reference sequence). The TCR sequence derives from an adult with an advanced solid tumor such as melanoma, head and neck, liver or kidney cancer. Sequences were derived from CD4+ or CD8+ T cells sorted from blood, sampled in a trial of the OX40 agonist ivuxolimab. The chain links TRBV5-4 to TRBJ2-7, with 8 bases fitting TRBD2. CDR3 sequence (DNA): TGTGCCAGCAGCTTGGGGATAGCGGGAACCGAGCAGTACTTC. Protein product: CASSLGIAGTEQYF.